This note documents a single T cell receptor (beta chain) sequence. Its antigen is currently unknown. The source of the sample is a study of blood T cells in healthy people across ages. Across the whole study: T cells yielded about one barcoded beta molecule per two cells through template switching. The study's findings and limits: With unsorted PBMCs, a conclusive comparison of naive versus antigen-experienced cells was not possible.

This CDR3 is built from 13 residues. Germline V gene data show CDR1 as SNHLY and CDR2 as FYNNEI. Trimming shortened V by 4 bases and J by 1 base, and 6 bases separated the two germline ends. The authors extracted at least 6 micrograms of total RNA per sample. A second PCR of roughly 7 to 11 cycles used a sample-barcoded 5' primer and a J-beta primer mix. Any given sample supplied a minimum of 3 million CDR3-containing paired-end reads. TCRdb fed the 5' RACE reads into MiXCR, producing one record per CDR3 protein. The table has about 1 million distinct CDR3 sequences, 35% to 50% seen once. This chain connects TRBV2 to TRBJ2-3; D gene ambiguous. Sequenced sample: blood. This receptor was obtained from a woman aged 55-70 years in good health. The CDR3 sequence is CASSADRTDTQYF. CDR3 sequence (DNA): TGTGCCAGCAGTGCCGACCGCACAGATACGCAGTATTTT.